Included here is one T cell receptor (beta chain) sequence, with context. Germline V lookup: CDR1 LNHDA, CDR2 SQIVND (reference sequence). V shed 7 bases and J shed 0 bases, with 10 bases lying between them. CDR3 size: 14 residues. The TCR beta repertoire was assessed by survey-level immunoSEQ sequencing. The repertoire was sequenced with immunoSEQ multiplex PCR; TCRdb's copy has only in-frame clones and lacks some. The sample has about 50,000 clones, 85% to 95% seen once. This rearrangement joins TRBV19 to TRBJ1-3, with D perhaps matching TRBD1 (6 bases). This clonotype was obtained from a middle-aged man with rheumatoid arthritis. Sequenced sample: PBMCs. CDR3 sequence reads: CASKRDNSGNTIYF. CDR3 nucleotides: TGTGCCAGTAAGCGGGACAACTCTGGAAACACCATATATTTT.